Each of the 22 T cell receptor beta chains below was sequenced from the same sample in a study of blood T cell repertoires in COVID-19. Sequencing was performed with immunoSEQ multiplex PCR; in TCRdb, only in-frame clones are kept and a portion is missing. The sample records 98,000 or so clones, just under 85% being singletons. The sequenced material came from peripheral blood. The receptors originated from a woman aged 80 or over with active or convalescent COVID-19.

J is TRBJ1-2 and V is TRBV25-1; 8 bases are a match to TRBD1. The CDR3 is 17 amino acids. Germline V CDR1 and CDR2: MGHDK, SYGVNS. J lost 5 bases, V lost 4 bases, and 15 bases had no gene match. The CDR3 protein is CASSVAGGAEVRYGYTF. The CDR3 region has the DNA TGTGCCAGCAGTGTTGCAGGGGGCGCGGAGGTCAGGTATGGCTACACCTTC.

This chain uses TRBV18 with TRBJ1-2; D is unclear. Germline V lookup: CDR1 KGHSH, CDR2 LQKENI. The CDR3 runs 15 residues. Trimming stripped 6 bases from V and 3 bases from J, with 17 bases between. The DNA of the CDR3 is TGTGCCAGCTCCCCCGGGAGTGGCCAGTACTATGGCTACACCTTC. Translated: CASSPGSGQYYGYTF.

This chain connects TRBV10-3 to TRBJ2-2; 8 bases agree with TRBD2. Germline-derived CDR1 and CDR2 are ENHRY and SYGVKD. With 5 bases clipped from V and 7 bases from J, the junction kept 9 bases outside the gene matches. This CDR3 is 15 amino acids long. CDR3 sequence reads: CAISPGGALGGELFF. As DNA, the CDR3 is TGTGCCATCAGTCCCGGGGGGGCGCTAGGCGGGGAGCTGTTTTTT.

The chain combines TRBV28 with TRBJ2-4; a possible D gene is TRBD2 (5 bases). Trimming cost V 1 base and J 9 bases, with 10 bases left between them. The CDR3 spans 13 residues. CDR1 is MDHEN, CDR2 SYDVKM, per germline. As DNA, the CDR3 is TGTGCCAGCAGTTTATCGACTATTGGCATTCAGTACTTC. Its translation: CASSLSTIGIQYF. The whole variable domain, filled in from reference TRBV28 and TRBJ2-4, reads DVKVTQSSRYLVKRTGEKVFLECVQDMDHENMFWYRQDPGLGLRLIYFSYDVKMKEKGDIPEGYSVSREKKERFSLILESASTNQTSMYLCASSLSTIGIQYFGAGTRLSVL.

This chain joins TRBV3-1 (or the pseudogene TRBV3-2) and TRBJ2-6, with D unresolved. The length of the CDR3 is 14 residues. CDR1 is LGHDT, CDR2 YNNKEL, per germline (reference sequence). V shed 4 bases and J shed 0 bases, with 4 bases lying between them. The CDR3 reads CASSPSSGANVLTF. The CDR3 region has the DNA TGTGCCAGCAGCCCTTCCTCTGGGGCCAACGTCCTGACTTTC.

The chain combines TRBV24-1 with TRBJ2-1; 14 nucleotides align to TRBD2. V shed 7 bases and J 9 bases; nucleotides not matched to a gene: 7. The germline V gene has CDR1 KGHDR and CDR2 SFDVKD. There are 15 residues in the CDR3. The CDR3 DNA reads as TGTGCCACCAGGAAGGGACTAGCGGGAGTAAGTGAGCAGTTCTTC. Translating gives CATRKGLAGVSEQFF.

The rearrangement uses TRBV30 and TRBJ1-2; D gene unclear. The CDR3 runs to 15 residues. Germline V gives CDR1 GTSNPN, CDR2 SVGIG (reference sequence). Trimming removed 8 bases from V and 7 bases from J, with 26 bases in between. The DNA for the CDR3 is TGTGCCGTAGCTAAATCCCGTAGAGGAGAGTTTGGCTACACCTTC. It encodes CAVAKSRRGEFGYTF.

The CDR3 bases are TGTGCCAGCAGCTTAGGACAGGGGAGTTTTTATGGCTACACCTTC. Translating gives CASSLGQGSFYGYTF. This chain joins TRBV7-2 and TRBJ1-2; TRBD1 aligns across 8 bases. The CDR3 extends over 15 amino acids. The germline V gene encodes CDR1 SGHTA and CDR2 FQGNSA. After removal of 1 base from V and 5 bases from J, the junction contained 6 bases not matched to a gene.

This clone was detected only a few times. CDR3 sequence reads: CASSVGSNSVHEQFF. The CDR3 DNA follows: TGTGCCAGCAGCGTAGGGAGTAATTCGGTTCATGAGCAGTTCTTC. V is TRBV9 and J is TRBJ2-1; D gene uncertain. The ends were cut back, 0 bases at V and 8 bases at J, with 15 bases in the middle. The CDR3 is 15 residues long. CDR1 and CDR2 from the germline V gene are SGDLS and YYNGEE. Drawing the rest from reference TRBV9 and TRBJ2-1, the complete variable domain is DSGVTQTPKHLITATGQRVTLRCSPRSGDLSVYWYQQSLDQGLQFLIQYYNGEERAKGNILERFSAQQFPDLHSELNLSSLELGDSALYFCASSVGSNSVHEQFFGPGTRLTVL.

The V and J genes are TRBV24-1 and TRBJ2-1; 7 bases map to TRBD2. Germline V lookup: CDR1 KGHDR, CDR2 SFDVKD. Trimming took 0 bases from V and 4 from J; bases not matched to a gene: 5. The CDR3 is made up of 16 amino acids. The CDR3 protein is CATSDLGGGIYNEQFF. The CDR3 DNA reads TGTGCCACCAGTGATTTGGGCGGGGGAATATACAATGAGCAGTTCTTC.

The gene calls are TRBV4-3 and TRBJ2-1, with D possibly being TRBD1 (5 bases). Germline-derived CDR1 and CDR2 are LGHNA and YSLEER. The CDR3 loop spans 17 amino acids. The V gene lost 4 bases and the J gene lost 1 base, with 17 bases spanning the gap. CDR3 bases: TGCGCCAGCAGCCTATCCGTAGGGGCGACTTCCTACAATGAGCAGTTCTTC. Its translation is CASSLSVGATSYNEQFF.

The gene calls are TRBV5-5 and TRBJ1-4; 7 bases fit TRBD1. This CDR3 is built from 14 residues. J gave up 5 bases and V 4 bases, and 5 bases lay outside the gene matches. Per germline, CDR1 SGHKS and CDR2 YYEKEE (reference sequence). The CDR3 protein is CASSRGPMNEKLFF. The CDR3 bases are TGTGCCAGCAGCAGGGGGCCCATGAATGAAAAACTGTTTTTT.

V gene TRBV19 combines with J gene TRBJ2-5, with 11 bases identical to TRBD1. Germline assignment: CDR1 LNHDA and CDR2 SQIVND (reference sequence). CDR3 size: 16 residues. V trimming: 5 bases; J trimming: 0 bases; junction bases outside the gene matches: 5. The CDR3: CASSSGTGGNQETQYF. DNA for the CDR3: TGTGCCAGTAGTTCAGGGACAGGGGGAAACCAAGAGACCCAGTACTTC. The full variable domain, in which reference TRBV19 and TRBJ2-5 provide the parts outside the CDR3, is DGGITQSPKYLFRKEGQNVTLSCEQNLNHDAMYWYRQDPGQGLRLIYYSQIVNDFQKGDIAEGYSVSREKKESFPLTVTSAQKNPTAFYLCASSSGTGGNQETQYFGPGTRLLVL.

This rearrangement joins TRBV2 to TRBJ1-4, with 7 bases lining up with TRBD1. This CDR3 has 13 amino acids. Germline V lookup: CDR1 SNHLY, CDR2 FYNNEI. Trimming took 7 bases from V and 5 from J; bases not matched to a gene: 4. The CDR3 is CASNGQVNEKLFF. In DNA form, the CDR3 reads TGTGCCAGCAATGGACAGGTCAATGAAAAACTGTTTTTT.

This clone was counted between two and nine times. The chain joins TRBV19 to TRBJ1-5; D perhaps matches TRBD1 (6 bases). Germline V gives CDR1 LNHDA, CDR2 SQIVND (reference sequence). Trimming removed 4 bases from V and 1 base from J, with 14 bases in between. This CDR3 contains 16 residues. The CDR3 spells CASSTLQGMSNQPQHF. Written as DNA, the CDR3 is TGTGCCAGTAGTACCTTGCAGGGGATGAGCAATCAGCCCCAGCATTTT.

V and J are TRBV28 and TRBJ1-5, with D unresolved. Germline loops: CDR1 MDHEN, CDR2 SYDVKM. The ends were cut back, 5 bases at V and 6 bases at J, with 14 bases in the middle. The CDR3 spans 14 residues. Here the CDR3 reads CASSKSGSPQPQHF. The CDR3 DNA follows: TGTGCCAGCAGTAAGTCAGGTTCCCCTCAGCCCCAGCATTTT.

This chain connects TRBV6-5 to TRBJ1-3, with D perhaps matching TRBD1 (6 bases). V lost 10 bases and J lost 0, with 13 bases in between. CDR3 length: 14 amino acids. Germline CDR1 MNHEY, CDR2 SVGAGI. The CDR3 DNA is TGTGCCACCGTTAGGGACAACTCTGGAAACACCATATATTTT. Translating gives CATVRDNSGNTIYF.

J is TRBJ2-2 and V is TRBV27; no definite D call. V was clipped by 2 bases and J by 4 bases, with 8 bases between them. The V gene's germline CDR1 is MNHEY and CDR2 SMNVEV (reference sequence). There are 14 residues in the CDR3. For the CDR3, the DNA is TGTGCCAGCAGTTTACAAGAGGCCACCGGGGAGCTGTTTTTT. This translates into CASSLQEATGELFF.

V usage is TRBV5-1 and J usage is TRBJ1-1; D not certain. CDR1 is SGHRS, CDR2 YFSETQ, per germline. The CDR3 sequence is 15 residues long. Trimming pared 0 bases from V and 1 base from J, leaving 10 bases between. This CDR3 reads CASSLGSFPNTEAFF. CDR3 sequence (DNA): TGCGCCAGCAGCTTGGGGAGTTTCCCGAACACTGAAGCTTTCTTT.

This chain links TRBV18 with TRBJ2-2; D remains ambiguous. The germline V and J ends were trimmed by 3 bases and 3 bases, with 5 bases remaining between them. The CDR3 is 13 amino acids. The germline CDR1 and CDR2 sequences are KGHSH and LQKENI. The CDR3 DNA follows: TGTGCCAGCTCACCGGTAGACACCGGGGAGCTGTTTTTT. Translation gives CASSPVDTGELFF.

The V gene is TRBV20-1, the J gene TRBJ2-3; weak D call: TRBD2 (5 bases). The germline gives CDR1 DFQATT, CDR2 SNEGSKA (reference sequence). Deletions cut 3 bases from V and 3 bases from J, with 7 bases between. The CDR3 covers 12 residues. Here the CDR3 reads CSASRGTDTQYF. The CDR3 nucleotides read TGCAGTGCTAGTCGAGGGACAGATACGCAGTATTTT.

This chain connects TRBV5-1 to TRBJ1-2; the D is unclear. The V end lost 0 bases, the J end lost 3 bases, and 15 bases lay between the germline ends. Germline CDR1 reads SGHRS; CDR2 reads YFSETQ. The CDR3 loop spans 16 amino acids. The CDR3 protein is CASSLGWAGDYYGYTF. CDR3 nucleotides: TGCGCCAGCAGCTTGGGCTGGGCGGGAGATTACTATGGCTACACCTTC. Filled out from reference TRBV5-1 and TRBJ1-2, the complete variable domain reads KAGVTQTPRYLIKTRGQQVTLSCSPISGHRSVSWYQQTPGQGLQFLFEYFSETQRNKGNFPGRFSGRQFSNSRSEMNVSTLELGDSALYLCASSLGWAGDYYGYTFGSGTRLTVV.